A single sample is the source of the 17 T cell receptor beta chains below, sequenced in a study of blood T cell repertoires in COVID-19. Profiled with immunoSEQ multiplex PCR; TCRdb holds only in-frame clones, not every one. This table has under 150,000 clones, approximately 84% appearing once. Sequencing used PBMCs or T cells enriched from blood (not recorded which). These receptors all stem from a man in his fifties in a cohort exposed to, infected with or recovered from COVID-19 (not recorded which).

V usage is TRBV19 and J usage is TRBJ1-4; 11 nucleotides line up with TRBD1. This CDR3 is built from 16 residues. CDR1 LNHDA and CDR2 SQIVND come from the germline V gene (reference sequence). Germline trimming cut 8 bases from V and 4 bases from J; bases unmatched to any gene: 9. CDR3 bases: TGTGCCAGTTTCAGCCGGACAGGGGGCTTTAATGAAAAACTGTTTTTT. Protein sequence: CASFSRTGGFNEKLFF.

The chain uses TRBV7-2 and TRBJ2-7; 7 nucleotides match TRBD2. CDR1 and CDR2 (germline): SGHTA, FQGNSA. V lost 5 bases, J lost 6 bases, and 10 bases stayed unmatched. This CDR3 has 14 amino acids. CDR3 coding DNA: TGTGCCAGCAGCCCCCCCCCTGCGGGGGTCGAGCAGTACTTC. It codes for CASSPPPAGVEQYF.

The V and J genes are TRBV6-2 or TRBV6-3 and TRBJ1-1, with D possibly matching TRBD1 (5 bases). Germline-derived CDR1 and CDR2 are MNHEY and SVGEGT. This CDR3 spans 11 amino acids. V lost 5 bases to trimming and J lost 4 bases, with 5 bases between them. CDR3 nucleotides: TGTGCCAGCAGTCAGGGCACTGAAGCTTTCTTT. Amino acids: CASSQGTEAFF.

V and J are TRBV30 and TRBJ2-1, with a possible D match to TRBD2 (6 bases). The CDR3 extends over 16 amino acids. Germline V lookup: CDR1 GTSNPN, CDR2 SVGIG (reference sequence). V shed 3 bases and J shed 6 bases, with 21 bases lying between them. CDR3 nucleotides: TGTGCCTGGAGACGGGTGCGGGCGGGACCTGCCAATGAGCAGTTCTTC. It yields the protein CAWRRVRAGPANEQFF. Using reference TRBV30 and TRBJ2-1 for the parts outside the CDR3, the full variable domain is SQTIHQWPATLVQPVGSPLSLECTVEGTSNPNLYWYRQAAGRGLQLLFYSVGIGQISSEVPQNLSASRPQDRQFILSSKKLLLSDSGFYLCAWRRVRAGPANEQFFGPGTRLTVL.

This clone was detected ten times or more. Here the CDR3 DNA reads TGTGCCAGCAGTGACTCCGGGGGGGCCACCGGGGAGCTGTTTTTT. Encoded protein: CASSDSGGATGELFF. The V call is TRBV6-4, the J call TRBJ2-2, with 8 nucleotides matching TRBD2. This CDR3 is 15 amino acids long. V trimming: 0 bases; J trimming: 4 bases; junction bases outside the gene matches: 1. Germline V CDR1 and CDR2: MRHNA, SNTAGT.

The rearrangement joins TRBV6-1 to TRBJ1-5, with D possibly matching TRBD1 (6 bases). From germline, CDR1 is MNHNS and CDR2 SASEGT. Trimming took off 2 bases at V and 5 bases at J, with 10 bases between the two ends. The CDR3 extends over 14 amino acids. The DNA for the CDR3 is TGTGCCAGCAGTGAATCAGGGGTTGATCAGCCCCAGCATTTT. Translated, it gives CASSESGVDQPQHF.

The chain is built from TRBV28 and TRBJ2-2; D is possibly TRBD2 (6 bases). The V end was cut by 3 bases, the J end by 7 bases, with 12 bases between. The germline CDR1 and CDR2 sequences are MDHEN and SYDVKM. This CDR3 has 14 residues. This CDR3 reads CASSFRGAGGELFF. CDR3 coding DNA: TGTGCCAGCAGTTTTCGCGGGGCGGGCGGGGAGCTGTTTTTT.

The gene calls are TRBV5-1 and TRBJ1-2; possibly TRBD1 for D (6 bases). This CDR3 is built from 15 residues. V was trimmed by 0 bases and J by 0 bases, leaving 9 bases between them. Germline CDR1 is SGHRS and CDR2 is YFSETQ. The DNA for the CDR3 is TGCGCCAGCAGCTTGGACAGGGCCCCTAACTATGGCTACACCTTC. It codes for CASSLDRAPNYGYTF.

This chain joins TRBV27 and TRBJ2-3; 7 nucleotides agree with TRBD2. The CDR3 is made up of 15 amino acids. V lost 5 bases, J lost 0 bases, and 5 bases stayed unmatched. CDR1 is MNHEY, CDR2 SMNVEV, per germline (reference sequence). CDR3 in amino acids: CASSLRDYSTDTQYF. The CDR3 coding sequence is TGTGCCAGCAGTCTCCGGGACTATAGCACAGATACGCAGTATTTT.

In DNA form, the CDR3 reads TGTGCCAGCAAACGGGACAGGGTGGGGACTGAAGCTTTCTTT. Translating it yields CASKRDRVGTEAFF. The V gene is TRBV6-5, the J gene TRBJ1-1; 9 nucleotides align to TRBD1. The length of the CDR3 is 14 residues. From germline, CDR1 is MNHEY and CDR2 SVGAGI. V lost 7 bases and J lost 5; bases outside the gene matches: 8.

The CDR3 spells CASSSPPGLADYEQYF. The CDR3 nucleotides read TGTGCCAGCAGTTCCCCTCCGGGACTAGCGGACTACGAGCAGTACTTC. J is TRBJ2-7 and V is TRBV28; TRBD2 matches 11 bases. The J segment lost 3 bases and the V segment lost 4 bases, leaving 8 bases of the junction unmatched. There are 16 residues in the CDR3. Germline V gives CDR1 MDHEN, CDR2 SYDVKM.

V gene TRBV5-4 combines with J gene TRBJ2-7; 8 nucleotides line up with TRBD1. The germline CDR1 and CDR2 sequences are SGHNT and YYREEE (reference sequence). J was trimmed by 2 bases and V by 0 bases; bases with no gene match: 1. The CDR3 covers 14 residues. CDR3 DNA: TGTGCCAGCAGCTTGGAACAGGGGGCCTACGAGCAGTACTTC. It encodes CASSLEQGAYEQYF.

The gene calls are TRBV25-1 and TRBJ1-1; weak D call: TRBD1 (5 bases). The CDR3 consists of 11 residues. V dropped 7 bases and J dropped 7 bases, with 10 bases sitting between them. The germline V gene encodes CDR1 MGHDK and CDR2 SYGVNS. The CDR3 DNA follows: TGTGCCAGCATATGGGGGGGTGAAGCTTTCTTT. Residues: CASIWGGEAFF.

The V gene is TRBV25-1, the J gene TRBJ2-7; possible D gene TRBD2, 7 bases. The CDR3 has 15 amino acids. V lost 2 bases and J lost 4, with 15 bases in between. Germline CDR1 MGHDK, CDR2 SYGVNS. The CDR3 reads CASSEPGGGGYEQYF. The CDR3 DNA reads as TGTGCCAGCAGTGAACCTGGAGGGGGAGGGTACGAGCAGTACTTC.

The gene calls are TRBV5-1 and TRBJ2-7; 8 nucleotides align to TRBD2. In germline, CDR1 is SGHRS, CDR2 YFSETQ. The CDR3 sequence is 13 residues long. V gave up 4 bases and J gave up 2 bases; unmatched junction bases: 2. CDR3 sequence: CASSQAGAYEQYF. The CDR3 bases are TGCGCCAGCAGCCAAGCGGGGGCCTACGAGCAGTACTTC.

This clone was picked up one time. CDR3 sequence (DNA): TGTGCCACCAGCAGAGACAGCCTTGCGGCTAGCGCTAACACAGATACGCAGTATTTT. The encoded protein is CATSRDSLAASANTDTQYF. The chain combines TRBV15 with TRBJ2-3, with D possibly matching TRBD2 (6 bases). Germline V gives CDR1 LNHNV, CDR2 YYDKDF (reference sequence). This CDR3 has 19 amino acids. V was trimmed by 0 bases and J by 2 bases, leaving 21 bases between them.

The V and J genes are TRBV5-5 and TRBJ2-7, with TRBD2 matching over 11 bases. Germline V lookup: CDR1 SGHKS, CDR2 YYEKEE (reference sequence). This CDR3 region has 15 residues. Trimming took 4 bases from V and 6 from J; bases not matched to a gene: 9. Written as DNA, the CDR3 is TGTGCCAGCAGCCCCTCCCTAGCGGGGGGTGGCGAGCAGTACTTC. Residues: CASSPSLAGGGEQYF.